The present TCR beta chain was sequenced within a study of STAT5B mutations in CD4+ large granular lymphocyte leukemia. The assay was run at survey level. Some clones are missing from TCRdb's copy, which holds only in-frame ones; the method was immunoSEQ multiplex PCR. The data hold more than 35,000 clones, with approximately 85% observed a single time. Healthy controls were blood donor buffy coats. This CDR3 region has 16 residues. Trimming cost V 0 bases and J 3 bases; bases outside gene matches: 5. Germline V gene data show CDR1 as MNHNY and CDR2 as SVGAGI (reference sequence). Findings and limits, study-wide: Roughly 27% of private leukemic clonotypes occurred rarely in other patients' non-leukemic repertoires. Patient CD4-sorted repertoires looked more clonal than healthy CD4+ repertoires, even without putative leukemic clones.

Worth noting for this clone: No antigen is known for it.

Sequencing used CD4+ T cells from blood buffy coats. This TCR was recovered from a human donor in good health. This sequence joins TRBV6-6 and TRBJ2-3; 8 bases agree with TRBD2. The CDR3 DNA sequence: TGTGCCAGCAGTTACTCTAAGAGCGGGGGTACAGATACGCAGTATTTT. It encodes CASSYSKSGGTDTQYF.